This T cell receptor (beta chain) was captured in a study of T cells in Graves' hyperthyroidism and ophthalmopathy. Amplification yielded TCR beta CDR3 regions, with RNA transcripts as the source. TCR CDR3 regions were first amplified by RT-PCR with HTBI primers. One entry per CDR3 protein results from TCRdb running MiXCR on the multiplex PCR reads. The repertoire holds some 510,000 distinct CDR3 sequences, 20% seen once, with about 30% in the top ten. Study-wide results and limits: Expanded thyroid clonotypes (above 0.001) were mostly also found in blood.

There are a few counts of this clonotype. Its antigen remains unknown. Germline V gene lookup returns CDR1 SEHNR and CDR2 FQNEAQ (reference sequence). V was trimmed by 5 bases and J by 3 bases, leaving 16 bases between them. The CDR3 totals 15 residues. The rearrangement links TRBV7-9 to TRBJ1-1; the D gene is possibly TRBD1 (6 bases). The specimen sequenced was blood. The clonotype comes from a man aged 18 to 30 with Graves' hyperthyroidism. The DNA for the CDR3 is TGTGCCAGCAGCCCGCAGGAGGGGGGAGACACTGAAGCTTTCTTT. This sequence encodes CASSPQEGGDTEAFF.